The entry below describes one T cell receptor beta chain. Method: immunoSEQ multiplex PCR; TCRdb's copy keeps in-frame clones and lacks some. Of around 260,000 clones in the sample, 86% were seen once. The sample originates from a study of blood T cell repertoires in COVID-19. Study-level information: T cells, B-cell-depleted T cells, or PBMCs supplied cDNA or gDNA.

The source of this sequence is a man aged 40-55 years who had recovered from COVID-19. What was sequenced was peripheral blood.

The CDR3 here is CASSVRLADGYTF. CDR3 nucleotides: TGTGCCAGCAGCGTCCGTCTAGCGGATGGCTACACCTTC. The chain employs TRBV9 and TRBJ1-2; no reliable D call. Trimming shortened V by 2 bases and J by 6 bases, and 11 bases separated the two germline ends. The germline gives CDR1 SGDLS, CDR2 YYNGEE. There are 13 residues in the CDR3. Full variable domain (rest looked up from reference TRBV9 and TRBJ1-2): DSGVTQTPKHLITATGQRVTLRCSPRSGDLSVYWYQQSLDQGLQFLIQYYNGEERAKGNILERFSAQQFPDLHSELNLSSLELGDSALYFCASSVRLADGYTFGSGTRLTVV.